Each of the 17 T cell receptor beta chains below was sequenced from the same sample in a study of CXCR3-negative and CXCR3-positive naive CD8 T cells. Carrying UMI labels, the TRB cDNA libraries were prepared through 5' RACE. TCRdb reprocessed the 5' RACE reads; each CDR3 protein has one entry and no DNA is given. This specimen shows 70,000 to 95,000 distinct CDR3 sequences; the ten leading clones hold over 1.5%. Specimen: naive CXCR3- CD8+ T cells from blood. Subset specified: CD45RO-CCR7+CD27+CD95- naive CD8+ T cells lacking CXCR3 (TNR3-). The receptors derive from a human donor in good health. Some clones in this sample may be carry-over from other donors' samples.

The rearrangement uses TRBV11-2 and TRBJ1-2; absent DNA, TCRdb's TRBD1 call cannot be checked. The V gene's germline CDR1 is SGHAT and CDR2 FQNNGV. The CDR3 loop spans 12 amino acids. The CDR3 loop is CASRPPGYGYTF.

V and J are TRBV7-8 and TRBJ2-3; no DNA is available, so the TRBD1 call from TCRdb remains unchecked. CDR1 is SGHVS, CDR2 FQNEAQ, per germline. There are 16 residues in the CDR3. The CDR3: CASSRPPGVNTDTQYF.

J is TRBJ2-7 and V is TRBV4-1; TCRdb lists TRBD1, though no DNA is available to test this call. Looked up from germline, CDR1 is MGHRA and CDR2 is YSYEKL. This CDR3 is built from 15 residues. CDR3 sequence reads: CASSQPGQGHYEQYF.

The rearrangement uses TRBV29-1 and TRBJ2-7; TCRdb calls TRBD1, which cannot be checked without DNA. Germline assignment: CDR1 SQVTM and CDR2 ANQGSEA. The CDR3 totals 15 residues. CDR3 sequence: CSVASGTDLFYEQYF.

This rearrangement joins TRBV29-1 to TRBJ2-3; TCRdb reports TRBD1, a call that lacks DNA to check it against. Germline CDR1 reads SQVTM; CDR2 reads ANQGSEA. The CDR3 is 19 residues long. CDR3: CSVEFSTGTAFASTDTQYF.

V is TRBV7-9 and J is TRBJ2-3; TCRdb indicates TRBD1, and absent DNA this call remains unverified. There are 15 residues in the CDR3. CDR1 is SEHNR and CDR2 is FQNEAQ in the germline V gene (reference sequence). This CDR3 reads CASSLVGRGADTQYF.

The V gene is TRBV27, the J gene TRBJ2-7; TCRdb proposes TRBD1, but this gene call is untestable without DNA. This CDR3 comprises 14 residues. Looked up from germline, CDR1 is MNHEY and CDR2 is SMNVEV (reference sequence). CDR3 amino acids: CASSSQDRVDEQYF.

The chain carries TRBV7-7 and TRBJ2-1; TCRdb's assignment of TRBD2 cannot be checked, as there is no DNA. There are 13 residues in the CDR3. Germline CDR1 SSHAT, CDR2 FNYEAQ (reference sequence). This CDR3 is CASSLGSGSEQFF. Full variable domain (missing parts from reference TRBV7-7 and TRBJ2-1): GAGVSQSPRYKVTKRGQDVTLRCDPISSHATLYWYQQALGQGPEFLTYFNYEAQPDKSGLPSDRFSAERPEGSISTLTIQRTEQRDSAMYRCASSLGSGSEQFFGPGTRLTVL.

The V gene is TRBV28, the J gene TRBJ1-1. Germline V lookup: CDR1 MDHEN, CDR2 SYDVKM. The CDR3 runs 13 residues. The CDR3 here is CASSQILNTEAFF.

The chain links TRBV19 to TRBJ2-3; the TCRdb D gene call, TRBD2, has no DNA to confirm it. The CDR3 consists of 16 residues. CDR1 is LNHDA and CDR2 is SQIVND in the germline V gene (reference sequence). This chain's CDR3 is CASSTGTSGRTDTQYF.

The rearrangement uses TRBV15 and TRBJ2-7; TCRdb selects TRBD1, and the lack of DNA leaves this call unchecked. The CDR3 loop spans 15 amino acids. CDR1 is LNHNV, CDR2 YYDKDF, per germline (reference sequence). The CDR3: CATSIVKVRDTEQYF.

V and J are TRBV6-2 or TRBV6-3 and TRBJ2-1; the D gene TCRdb calls, TRBD2, cannot be checked with no DNA. CDR3 size: 20 residues. Germline V gene sequence: CDR1 MNHEY, CDR2 SVGEGT. The CDR3 here is CASSFNSQLAGQRWGNEQFF.

V usage is TRBV9 and J usage is TRBJ2-1; TCRdb picks TRBD2, but there is no DNA to check that call. The CDR3 extends over 16 amino acids. Germline-derived CDR1 and CDR2 are SGDLS and YYNGEE. The CDR3 reads CASSVVGTSRYNEQFF.

This chain connects TRBV7-2 to TRBJ1-1. CDR3 length: 16 residues. In germline, CDR1 is SGHTA, CDR2 FQGNSA. The CDR3 loop is CASSLQEGPMNTEAFF.

CDR3 loop: CASSPPAGVGQFF. The rearrangement joins TRBV3-1 to TRBJ2-1; lacking DNA, the TRBD1 call made by TCRdb goes unchecked. The CDR3 is 13 residues long. Germline-derived CDR1 and CDR2 are LGHDT and YNNKEL (reference sequence).

The chain combines TRBV4-2 with TRBJ2-1; lacking DNA, the TRBD2 call made by TCRdb goes unchecked. This CDR3 spans 13 amino acids. Germline assignment: CDR1 LGHNA and CDR2 YNFKEQ. CDR3 residues: CASSQSPGNEQFF.

The V gene is TRBV7-6, the J gene TRBJ2-2. CDR3 length equals 17 residues. Germline V gene data show CDR1 as SGHVS and CDR2 as FNYEAQ. The CDR3 loop reads CASSLGLYVGSTGELFF. Using reference TRBV7-6 and TRBJ2-2 for the parts outside the CDR3, the full variable domain is GAGVSQSPRYKVTKRGQDVALRCDPISGHVSLYWYRQALGQGPEFLTYFNYEAQQDKSGLPNDRFSAERPEGSISTLTIQRTEQRDSAMYRCASSLGLYVGSTGELFFGEGSRLTVL.